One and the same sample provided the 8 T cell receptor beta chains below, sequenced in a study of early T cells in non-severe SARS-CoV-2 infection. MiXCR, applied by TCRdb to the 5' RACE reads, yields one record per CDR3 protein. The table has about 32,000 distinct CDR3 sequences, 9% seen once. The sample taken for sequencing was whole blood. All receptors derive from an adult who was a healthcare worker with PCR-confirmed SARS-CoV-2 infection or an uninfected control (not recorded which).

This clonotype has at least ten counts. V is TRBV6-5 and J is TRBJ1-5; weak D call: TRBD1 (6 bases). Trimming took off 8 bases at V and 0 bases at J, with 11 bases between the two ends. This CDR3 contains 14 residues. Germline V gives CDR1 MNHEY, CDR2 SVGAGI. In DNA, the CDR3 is TGTGCCAGCGGACAGCCAGGTAGCAATCAGCCCCAGCATTTT. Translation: CASGQPGSNQPQHF.

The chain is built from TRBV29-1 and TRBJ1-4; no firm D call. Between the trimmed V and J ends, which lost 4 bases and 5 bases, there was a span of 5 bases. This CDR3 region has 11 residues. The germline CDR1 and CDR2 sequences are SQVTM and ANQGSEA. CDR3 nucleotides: TGCAGCGTTGGTTACAATGAAAAACTGTTTTTT. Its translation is CSVGYNEKLFF.

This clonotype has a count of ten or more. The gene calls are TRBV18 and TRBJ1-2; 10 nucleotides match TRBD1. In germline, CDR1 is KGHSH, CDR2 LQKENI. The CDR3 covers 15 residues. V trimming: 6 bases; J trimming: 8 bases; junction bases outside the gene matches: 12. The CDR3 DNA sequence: TGTGCCAGCTCGCCGGGACAGGGGCCCCTTGGGGGCTACACCTTC. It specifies CASSPGQGPLGGYTF.

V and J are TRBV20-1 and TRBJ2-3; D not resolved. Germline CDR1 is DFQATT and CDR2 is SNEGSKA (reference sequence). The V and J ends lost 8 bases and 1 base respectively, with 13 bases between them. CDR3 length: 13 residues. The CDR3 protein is CSTGPVGTDTQYF. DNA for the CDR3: TGCAGTACCGGGCCCGTAGGCACAGATACGCAGTATTTT.

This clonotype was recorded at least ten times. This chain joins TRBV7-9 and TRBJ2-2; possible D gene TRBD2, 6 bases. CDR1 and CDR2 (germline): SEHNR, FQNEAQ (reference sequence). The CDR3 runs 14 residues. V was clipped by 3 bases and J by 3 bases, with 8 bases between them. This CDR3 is CASSLGGDTGELFF. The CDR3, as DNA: TGTGCCAGCAGCTTGGGGGGAGACACCGGGGAGCTGTTTTTT.

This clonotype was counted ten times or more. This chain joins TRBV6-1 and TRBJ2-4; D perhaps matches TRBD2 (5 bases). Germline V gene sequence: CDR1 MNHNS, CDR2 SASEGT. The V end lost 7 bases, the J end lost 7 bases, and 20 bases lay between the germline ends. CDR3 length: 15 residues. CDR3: CASTPLGGRINIQYF. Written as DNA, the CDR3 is TGTGCCAGCACTCCCCTTGGTGGGAGAATTAACATTCAGTACTTC.

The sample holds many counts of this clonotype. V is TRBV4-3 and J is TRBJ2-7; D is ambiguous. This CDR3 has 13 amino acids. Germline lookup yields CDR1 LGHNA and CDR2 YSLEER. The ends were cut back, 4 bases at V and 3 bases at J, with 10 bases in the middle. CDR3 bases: TGCGCCAGCAGCCTTGGGCCCGACTACGAGCAGTACTTC. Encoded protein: CASSLGPDYEQYF.

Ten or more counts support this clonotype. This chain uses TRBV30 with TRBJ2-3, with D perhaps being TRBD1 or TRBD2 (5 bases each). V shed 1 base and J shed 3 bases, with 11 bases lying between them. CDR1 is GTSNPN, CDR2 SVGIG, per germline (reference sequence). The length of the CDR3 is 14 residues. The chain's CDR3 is CAWSGGAQTDTQYF. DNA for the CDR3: TGTGCCTGGAGTGGAGGGGCGCAAACAGATACGCAGTATTTT.